These 22 T cell receptor beta chains originate from one sample sequenced in a study of CD8 T cells in ankylosing spondylitis. From the 5' RACE reads, TCRdb called clonotypes with MiXCR, one entry per CDR3 protein. The sample includes over 150,000 distinct CDR3 sequences, around a sixth of them seen just once. The source material was blood, either unsorted or a sorted T cell fraction (not recorded which). Receptors originate from a male donor under 30 with ankylosing spondylitis or in good health (not recorded which).

This clonotype was counted at least ten times. V is TRBV11-2 and J is TRBJ2-2; 7 bases agree with TRBD1. The CDR3 runs 17 residues. CDR1 SGHAT and CDR2 FQNNGV come from the germline V gene. J was trimmed by 4 bases and V by 1 base; bases with no gene match: 9. CDR3 nucleotide sequence: TGTGCCAGCAGCTTAGGTTACAGGGGCGAACTCACCGGGGAGCTGTTTTTT. As protein: CASSLGYRGELTGELFF.

The V call is TRBV4-2, the J call TRBJ2-3, with 9 bases matching TRBD2. The V gene's germline CDR1 is LGHNA and CDR2 YNFKEQ. The CDR3 is 18 residues long. J was trimmed by 2 bases and V by 0 bases; bases with no gene match: 9. The CDR3 here is CASSQDGPGLALTDTQYF. The CDR3 DNA sequence: TGTGCCAGCAGCCAAGATGGCCCGGGACTAGCACTCACAGATACGCAGTATTTT.

Many counts were recorded for this clonotype. The chain carries TRBV4-2 and TRBJ2-3; possible D gene TRBD1, 6 bases. V was trimmed by 4 bases and J by 0 bases, leaving 14 bases between them. CDR1 is LGHNA and CDR2 is YNFKEQ in the germline V gene. This CDR3 comprises 16 residues. In DNA, the CDR3 is TGTGCCAGCAGCCCCTCGACAGGAGTTAGCACAGATACGCAGTATTTT. This translates into CASSPSTGVSTDTQYF.

This clonotype was recorded a few times. CDR3 protein: CATSRVGGQGSEKLFF. The CDR3 region has the DNA TGTGCCACCAGCAGAGTGGGGGGACAGGGTTCTGAAAAACTGTTTTTT. The chain links TRBV15 to TRBJ1-4, with TRBD1 matching 9 bases. Germline CDR1 reads LNHNV; CDR2 reads YYDKDF (reference sequence). CDR3 size: 16 residues. Germline trimming cut 1 base from V and 7 bases from J; bases unmatched to any gene: 7.

In its sample, this clonotype was seen many times. This chain links TRBV12-3 or TRBV12-4 with TRBJ2-4; D is unclear. Between the trimmed V and J ends, which lost 4 bases and 4 bases, there was a span of 8 bases. CDR3 length equals 13 residues. The CDR3 spells CASSWAGKNIQYF. The CDR3 DNA is TGTGCCAGCAGTTGGGCCGGGAAAAACATTCAGTACTTC.

This clonotype was counted ten times or more. In nucleotides, the CDR3 is TGTGCCACCAGCCCACAGGACAGCTCCTACAATGAGCAGTTCTTC. Translating it yields CATSPQDSSYNEQFF. The chain has TRBV15 and TRBJ2-1, with a tentative D call TRBD1 (6 bases). The germline V gene has CDR1 LNHNV and CDR2 YYDKDF (reference sequence). The CDR3 has 15 amino acids. Trimming cost V 5 bases and J 0 bases, with 11 bases left between them.

V is TRBV5-6 and J is TRBJ2-3; 9 nucleotides match TRBD2. The V and J ends lost 4 bases and 1 base, in that order; junction bases with no gene match: 7. There are 16 residues in the CDR3. Germline assignment: CDR1 SGHDT and CDR2 YYEEEE. For the CDR3, the DNA is TGTGCCAGCAGCAAACCCCGGACTAGCGGCACAGATACGCAGTATTTT. Its translation: CASSKPRTSGTDTQYF.

Points on this clonotype: Being one base from a much bigger clone, this may be a read error. The conserved final phenylalanine or tryptophan is absent from the CDR3, which likely points to a read error. CDR3 loop: CASSRLAGGSSGELFY. CDR3 nucleotides: TGCGCCAGCAGTAGGCTAGCGGGAGGTTCGTCCGGGGAGCTGTTTTAT. The rearrangement uses TRBV5-1 and TRBJ2-2; 11 nucleotides align to TRBD2. J was trimmed by 6 bases and V by 5 bases; bases with no gene match: 9. Germline lookup yields CDR1 SGHRS and CDR2 YFSETQ. There are 16 residues in the CDR3.

The CDR3 sequence: CSANEYEQYF. The DNA for the CDR3 is TGCAGTGCTAACGAATACGAGCAGTACTTC. This chain links TRBV20-1 with TRBJ2-7; D gene unclear. The germline V and J ends were trimmed by 4 bases and 4 bases, with 5 bases remaining between them. The CDR3 totals 10 residues. The germline gives CDR1 DFQATT, CDR2 SNEGSKA (reference sequence).

There are a few counts of this clonotype. V is TRBV29-1 and J is TRBJ1-1; D gene unclear. Per the germline V gene, CDR1 is SQVTM and CDR2 is ANQGSEA. Trimming left V 5 bases short and J 0 bases short, with 10 bases between. This CDR3 region has 13 residues. The CDR3 sequence: CSVSSAMNTEAFF. CDR3 in DNA: TGCAGCGTTTCTAGTGCAATGAACACTGAAGCTTTCTTT.

The table lists this clonotype with many counts. The V call is TRBV7-9, the J call TRBJ2-7; 11 bases map to TRBD2. CDR1 SEHNR and CDR2 FQNEAQ come from the germline V gene (reference sequence). The CDR3 totals 17 residues. J was trimmed by 5 bases and V by 4 bases; bases with no gene match: 13. CDR3 loop: CASSSAHRLAGRHEQYF. CDR3 bases: TGTGCCAGCAGCTCCGCTCACAGACTAGCGGGAAGGCACGAGCAGTACTTC.

This clonotype showed up many times. This rearrangement joins TRBV11-2 to TRBJ2-7; the D gene is possibly TRBD2 (5 bases). Trimming removed 5 bases from V and 0 bases from J, with 14 bases in between. CDR1 and CDR2 from the germline V gene are SGHAT and FQNNGV. The length of the CDR3 is 15 residues. The DNA of the CDR3 is TGTGCCAGCAGCCCTCGCCGGGGAAACTCCTACGAGCAGTACGTC. Amino acids: CASSPRRGNSYEQYV.

V usage is TRBV2 and J usage is TRBJ2-1; 11 nucleotides match TRBD2. Trimming removed 4 bases from V and 6 bases from J; junction bases left unmatched: 8. The CDR3 spans 16 residues. Germline-derived CDR1 and CDR2 are SNHLY and FYNNEI. CDR3 loop: CASSASRGTSGNEQFF. The CDR3 nucleotides read TGTGCCAGCAGTGCCTCCCGGGGGACTAGCGGCAATGAGCAGTTCTTC.

This clonotype was observed at least ten times. The chain recombines TRBV20-1 with TRBJ2-5; D may correspond to TRBD1 or TRBD2 (5 bases each). The CDR3 runs 13 residues. The germline V gene has CDR1 DFQATT and CDR2 SNEGSKA (reference sequence). With 5 bases removed from V and 4 bases from J, the gap between germline ends came to 14 bases. The CDR3 DNA reads as TGCAGTGCTCCAATCCAGGGACGAGAGACCCAGTACTTC. Translating it yields CSAPIQGRETQYF.

This clonotype was found many times. This sequence joins TRBV12-3 or TRBV12-4 and TRBJ2-4, with TRBD2 identical over 8 bases. The CDR3 loop spans 17 amino acids. V shed 6 bases, J shed 6 bases, and the junction held 16 bases outside the gene matches. CDR3 nucleotides: TGTGCCAGCAGCACCACACTAGCGGTAGCGCGTAGAAACATTCAGTACTTC. Translation gives CASSTTLAVARRNIQYF.

This clonotype was counted at least ten times. The chain is built from TRBV20-1 and TRBJ2-1; 10 bases agree with TRBD2. V trimming: 3 bases; J trimming: 2 bases; junction bases outside the gene matches: 4. CDR3 length: 15 residues. Germline values: CDR1 DFQATT, CDR2 SNEGSKA (reference sequence). The CDR3 DNA follows: TGCAGTGCTAGGTGGAGCGGGAGGGCCTACAATGAGCAGTTCTTC. Its protein is CSARWSGRAYNEQFF.

This clonotype was counted at least ten times. The V gene is TRBV29-1, the J gene TRBJ1-1; the D is unclear. The CDR3 spans 11 residues. V dropped 5 bases and J dropped 4 bases, with 8 bases sitting between them. From germline, CDR1 is SQVTM and CDR2 ANQGSEA. In DNA form, the CDR3 reads TGCAGCGTTTTCTCCAGCACTGAAGCTTTCTTT. Protein sequence: CSVFSSTEAFF.

This clonotype occurred many times. The V call is TRBV7-8, the J call TRBJ2-3; 8 nucleotides agree with TRBD2. After removal of 4 bases from V and 2 bases from J, the junction contained 8 bases not matched to a gene. Germline CDR1 reads SGHVS; CDR2 reads FQNEAQ. The CDR3 is made up of 16 amino acids. The CDR3 nucleotides read TGTGCCAGCAGCTACCCGGGACTAGGGATCACAGATACGCAGTATTTT. It is translated as CASSYPGLGITDTQYF.

This clonotype was seen at least ten times. The chain combines TRBV6-4 with TRBJ2-2; 7 bases align to TRBD2. The germline CDR1 and CDR2 sequences are MRHNA and SNTAGT. V dropped 2 bases and J dropped 6; count of bases not matched to a gene: 3. The CDR3 covers 14 residues. In nucleotides, the CDR3 is TGTGCCAGCAGTGACGGCGGGAGTTCCGGGGAGCTGTTTTTT. It is translated as CASSDGGSSGELFF.

J is TRBJ2-1 and V is TRBV10-3; TRBD2 agrees at 13 bases. The CDR3 consists of 17 residues. CDR1 and CDR2 (germline): ENHRY, SYGVKD. V lost 6 bases and J lost 1; bases outside the gene matches: 6. CDR3 in amino acids: CAIRRTSGRGSYNEQFF. CDR3 nucleotides: TGTGCCATCAGGCGGACTAGCGGGAGAGGGTCCTACAATGAGCAGTTCTTC.

This clonotype was recorded many times. The chain carries TRBV4-1 and TRBJ1-1; 7 positions match TRBD1. In germline, CDR1 is MGHRA, CDR2 YSYEKL. Unmatched junction bases numbered 1, after V lost 0 bases and J lost 0 bases. This CDR3 spans 15 amino acids. CDR3 nucleotides: TGCGCCAGCAGCCAAGAAACAGGGGTGAACACTGAAGCTTTCTTT. Protein product: CASSQETGVNTEAFF.

This clonotype appeared many times. This sequence joins TRBV20-1 and TRBJ2-7; D is possibly TRBD1 or TRBD2 (6 bases each). The CDR3 covers 14 residues. From germline, CDR1 is DFQATT and CDR2 SNEGSKA (reference sequence). Trimming left V 4 bases short and J 6 bases short, with 19 bases between. The CDR3, as DNA: TGCAGTGCTAAAAGCGGCAGGGGAGGAGGCGAGCAGTACTTC. This gives the protein CSAKSGRGGGEQYF.